This T cell receptor beta chain was observed in a study of T cell changes during pregnancy in multiple sclerosis. Data came from immunoSEQ multiplex PCR; TCRdb stores just in-frame clones and leaves some out. The table has about 110,000 clones, 85% to 95% seen once; the top ten hold 1.6%. Trimming shortened V by 0 bases and J by 8 bases, and 13 bases separated the two germline ends. The germline CDR1 and CDR2 sequences are SNHLY and FYNNEI. The CDR3 runs to 14 residues. This TCR was sampled from a female donor with multiple sclerosis, enrolled in a pregnancy study. This chain joins TRBV2 and TRBJ1-1; no definite D call. The sequences come from peripheral blood, collected after pregnancy. The CDR3 nucleotides are TGTGCCAGCAGTGAAGCGGACGGGGTAACCGAAGCTTTCTTT. It specifies CASSEADGVTEAFF.